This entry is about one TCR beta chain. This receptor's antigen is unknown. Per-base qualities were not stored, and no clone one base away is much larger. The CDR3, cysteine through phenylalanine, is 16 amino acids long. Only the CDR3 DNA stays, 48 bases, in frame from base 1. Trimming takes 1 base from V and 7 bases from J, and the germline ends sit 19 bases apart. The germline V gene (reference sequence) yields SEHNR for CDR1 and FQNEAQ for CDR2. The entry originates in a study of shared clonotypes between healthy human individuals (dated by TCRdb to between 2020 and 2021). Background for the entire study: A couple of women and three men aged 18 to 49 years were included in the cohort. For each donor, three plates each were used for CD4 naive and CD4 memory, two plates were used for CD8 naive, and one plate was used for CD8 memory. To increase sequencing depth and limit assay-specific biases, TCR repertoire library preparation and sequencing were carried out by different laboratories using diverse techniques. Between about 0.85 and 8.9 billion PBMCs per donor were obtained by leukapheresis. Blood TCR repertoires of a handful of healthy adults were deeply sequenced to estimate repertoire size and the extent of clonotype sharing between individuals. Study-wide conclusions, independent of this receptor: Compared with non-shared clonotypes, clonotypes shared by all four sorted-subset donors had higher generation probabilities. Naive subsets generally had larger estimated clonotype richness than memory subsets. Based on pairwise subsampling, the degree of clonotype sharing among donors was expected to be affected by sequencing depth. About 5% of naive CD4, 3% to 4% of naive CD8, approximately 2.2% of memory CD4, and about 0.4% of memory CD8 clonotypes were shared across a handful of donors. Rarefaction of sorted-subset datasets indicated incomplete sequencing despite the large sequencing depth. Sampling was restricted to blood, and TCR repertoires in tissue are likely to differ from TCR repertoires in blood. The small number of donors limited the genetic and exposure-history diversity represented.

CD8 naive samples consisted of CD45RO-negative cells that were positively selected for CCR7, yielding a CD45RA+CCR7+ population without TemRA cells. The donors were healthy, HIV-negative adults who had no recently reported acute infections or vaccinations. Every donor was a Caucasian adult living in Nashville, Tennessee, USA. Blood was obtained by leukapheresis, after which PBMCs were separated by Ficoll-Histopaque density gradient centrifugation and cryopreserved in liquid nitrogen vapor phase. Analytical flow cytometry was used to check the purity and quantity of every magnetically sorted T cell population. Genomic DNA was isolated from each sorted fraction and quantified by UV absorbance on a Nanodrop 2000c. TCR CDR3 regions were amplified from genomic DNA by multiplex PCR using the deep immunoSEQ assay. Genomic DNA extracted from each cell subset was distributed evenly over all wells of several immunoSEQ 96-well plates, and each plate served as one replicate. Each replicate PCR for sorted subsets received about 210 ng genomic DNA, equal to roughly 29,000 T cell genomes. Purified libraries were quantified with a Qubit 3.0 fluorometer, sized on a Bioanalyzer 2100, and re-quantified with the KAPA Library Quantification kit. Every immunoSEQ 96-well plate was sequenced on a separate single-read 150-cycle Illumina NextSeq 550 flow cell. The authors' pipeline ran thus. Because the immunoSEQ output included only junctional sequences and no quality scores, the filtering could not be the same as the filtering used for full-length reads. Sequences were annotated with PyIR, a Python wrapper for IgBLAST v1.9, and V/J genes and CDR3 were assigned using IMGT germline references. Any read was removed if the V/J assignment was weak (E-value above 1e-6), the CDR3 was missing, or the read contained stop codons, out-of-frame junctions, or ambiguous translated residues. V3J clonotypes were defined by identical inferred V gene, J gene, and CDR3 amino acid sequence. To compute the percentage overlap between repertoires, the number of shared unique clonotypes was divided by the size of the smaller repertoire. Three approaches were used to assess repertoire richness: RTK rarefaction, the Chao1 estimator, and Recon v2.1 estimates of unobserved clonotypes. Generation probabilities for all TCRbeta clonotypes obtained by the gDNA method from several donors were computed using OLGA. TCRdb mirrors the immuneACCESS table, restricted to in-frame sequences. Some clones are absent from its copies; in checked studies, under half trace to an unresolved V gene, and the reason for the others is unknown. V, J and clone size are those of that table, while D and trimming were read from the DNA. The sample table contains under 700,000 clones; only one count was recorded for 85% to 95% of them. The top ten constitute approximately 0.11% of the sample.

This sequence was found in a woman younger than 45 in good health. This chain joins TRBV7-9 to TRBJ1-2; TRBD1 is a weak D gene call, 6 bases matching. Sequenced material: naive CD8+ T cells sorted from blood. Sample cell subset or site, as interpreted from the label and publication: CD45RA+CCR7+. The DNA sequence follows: TGTGCCAGCAGCTTAGTGATTGACAGGCACGGCATTGGCTACACCTTC. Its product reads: CASSLVIDRHGIGYTF.